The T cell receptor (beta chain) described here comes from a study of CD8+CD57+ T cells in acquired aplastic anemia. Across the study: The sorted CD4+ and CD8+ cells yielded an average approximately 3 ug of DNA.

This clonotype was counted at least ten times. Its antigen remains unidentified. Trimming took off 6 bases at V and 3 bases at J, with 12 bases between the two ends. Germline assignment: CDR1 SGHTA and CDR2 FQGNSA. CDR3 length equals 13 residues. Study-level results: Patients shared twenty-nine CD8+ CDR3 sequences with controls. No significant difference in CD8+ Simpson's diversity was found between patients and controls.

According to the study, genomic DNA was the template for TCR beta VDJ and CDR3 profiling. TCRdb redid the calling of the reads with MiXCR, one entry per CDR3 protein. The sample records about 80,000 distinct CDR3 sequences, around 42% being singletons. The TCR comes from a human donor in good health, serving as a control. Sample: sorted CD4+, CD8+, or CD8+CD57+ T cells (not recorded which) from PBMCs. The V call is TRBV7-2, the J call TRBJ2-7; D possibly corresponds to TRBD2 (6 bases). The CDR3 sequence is CASSPGTHYEQYF. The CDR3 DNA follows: TGTGCCAGCAGTCCCGGGACTCACTACGAGCAGTACTTC.